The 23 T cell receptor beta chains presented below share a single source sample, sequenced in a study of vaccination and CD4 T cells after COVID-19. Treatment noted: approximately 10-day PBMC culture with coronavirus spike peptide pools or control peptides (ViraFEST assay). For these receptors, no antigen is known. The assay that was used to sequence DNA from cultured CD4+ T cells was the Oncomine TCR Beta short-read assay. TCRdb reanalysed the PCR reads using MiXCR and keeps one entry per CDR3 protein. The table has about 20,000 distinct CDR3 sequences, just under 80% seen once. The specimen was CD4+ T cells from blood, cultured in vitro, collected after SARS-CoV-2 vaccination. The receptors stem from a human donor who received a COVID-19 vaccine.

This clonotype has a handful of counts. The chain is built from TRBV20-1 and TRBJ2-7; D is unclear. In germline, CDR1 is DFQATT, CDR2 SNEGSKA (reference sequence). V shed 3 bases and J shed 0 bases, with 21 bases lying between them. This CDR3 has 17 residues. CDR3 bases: TGCAGTGCTAGTAGGTTGGTTGCCACCACCAACTCCTACGAGCAGTACTTC. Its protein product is CSASRLVATTNSYEQYF.

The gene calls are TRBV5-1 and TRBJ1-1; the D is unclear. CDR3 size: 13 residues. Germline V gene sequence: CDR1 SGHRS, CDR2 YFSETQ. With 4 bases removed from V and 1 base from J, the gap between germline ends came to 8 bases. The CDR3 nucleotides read TGCGCCAGCAGCATCCAGGAGAACACTGAAGCTTTCTTT. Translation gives CASSIQENTEAFF.

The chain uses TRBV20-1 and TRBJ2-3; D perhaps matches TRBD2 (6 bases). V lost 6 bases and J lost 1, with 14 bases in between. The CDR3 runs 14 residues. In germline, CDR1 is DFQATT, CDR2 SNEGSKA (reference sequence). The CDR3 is CSATSGLGTDTQYF. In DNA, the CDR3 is TGCAGTGCCACTTCGGGACTCGGCACAGATACGCAGTATTTT.

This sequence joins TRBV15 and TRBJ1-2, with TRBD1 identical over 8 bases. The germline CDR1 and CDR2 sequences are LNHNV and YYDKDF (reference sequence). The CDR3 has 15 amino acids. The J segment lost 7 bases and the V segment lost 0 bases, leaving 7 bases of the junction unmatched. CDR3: CATSRDKDRASGYTF. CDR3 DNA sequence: TGTGCCACCAGCAGAGATAAGGACAGGGCCTCTGGCTACACCTTC.

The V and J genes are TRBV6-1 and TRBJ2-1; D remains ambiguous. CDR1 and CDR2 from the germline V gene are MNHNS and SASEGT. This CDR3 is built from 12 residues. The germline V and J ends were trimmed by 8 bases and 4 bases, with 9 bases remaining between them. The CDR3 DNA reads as TGTGCCAGCGGCCAAAATTACAATGAGCAGTTCTTC. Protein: CASGQNYNEQFF.

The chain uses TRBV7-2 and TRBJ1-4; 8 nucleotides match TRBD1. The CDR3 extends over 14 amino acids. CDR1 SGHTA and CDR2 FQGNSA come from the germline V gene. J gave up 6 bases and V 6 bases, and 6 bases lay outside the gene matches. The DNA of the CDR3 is TGTGCCAGCAGACTCCCGGGACAGGATGAAAAACTGTTTTTT. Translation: CASRLPGQDEKLFF.

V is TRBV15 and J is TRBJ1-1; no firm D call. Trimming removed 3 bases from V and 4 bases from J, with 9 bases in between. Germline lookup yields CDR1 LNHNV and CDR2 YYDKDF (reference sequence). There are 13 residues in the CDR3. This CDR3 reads CATSRMGVTEAFF. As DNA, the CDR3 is TGTGCCACCAGCAGGATGGGTGTCACTGAAGCTTTCTTT.

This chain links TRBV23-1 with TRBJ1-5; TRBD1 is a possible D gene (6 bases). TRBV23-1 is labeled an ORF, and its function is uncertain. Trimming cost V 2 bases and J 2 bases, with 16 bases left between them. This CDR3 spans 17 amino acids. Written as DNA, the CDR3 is TGCGCCAGCAGTCAAAAGGGGGGGCGTATGGGCAATCAGCCCCAGCATTTT. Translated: CASSQKGGRMGNQPQHF.

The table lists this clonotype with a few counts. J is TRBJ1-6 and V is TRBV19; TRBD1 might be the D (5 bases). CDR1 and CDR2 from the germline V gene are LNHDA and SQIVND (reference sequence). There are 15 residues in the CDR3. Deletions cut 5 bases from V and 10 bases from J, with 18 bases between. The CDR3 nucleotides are TGTGCCAGTAGTGCCAAGGGGACCGGGATGTCACCCCTCCACTTT. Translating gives CASSAKGTGMSPLHF. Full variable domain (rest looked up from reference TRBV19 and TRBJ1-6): DGGITQSPKYLFRKEGQNVTLSCEQNLNHDAMYWYRQDPGQGLRLIYYSQIVNDFQKGDIAEGYSVSREKKESFPLTVTSAQKNPTAFYLCASSAKGTGMSPLHFGNGTRLTVT.

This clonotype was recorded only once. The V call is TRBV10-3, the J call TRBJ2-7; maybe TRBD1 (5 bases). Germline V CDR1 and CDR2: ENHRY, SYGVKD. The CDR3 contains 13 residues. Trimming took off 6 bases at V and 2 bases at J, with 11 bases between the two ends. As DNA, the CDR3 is TGTGCCATCAGAGGCCAGGGCACCTACGAGCAGTACTTC. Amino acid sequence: CAIRGQGTYEQYF.

The CDR3 DNA follows: TGTGCCAGCAGCGTAGAGGACAGGGGAACGCAGTATTTT. This codes for CASSVEDRGTQYF. The genes are TRBV9 and TRBJ2-3, with 9 positions matching TRBD1. The CDR3 covers 13 residues. Germline CDR1 SGDLS, CDR2 YYNGEE. The V and J ends lost 0 bases and 9 bases, in that order; junction bases with no gene match: 2. The full variable domain, rest sourced from reference TRBV9 and TRBJ2-3, is DSGVTQTPKHLITATGQRVTLRCSPRSGDLSVYWYQQSLDQGLQFLIQYYNGEERAKGNILERFSAQQFPDLHSELNLSSLELGDSALYFCASSVEDRGTQYFGPGTRLTVL.

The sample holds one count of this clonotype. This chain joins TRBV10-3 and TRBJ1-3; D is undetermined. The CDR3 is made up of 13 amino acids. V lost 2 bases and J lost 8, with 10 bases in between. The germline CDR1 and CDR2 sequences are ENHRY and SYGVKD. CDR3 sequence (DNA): TGTGCCATCAGTGAGCCTGCGGTAGACACCATATATTTT. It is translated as CAISEPAVDTIYF.

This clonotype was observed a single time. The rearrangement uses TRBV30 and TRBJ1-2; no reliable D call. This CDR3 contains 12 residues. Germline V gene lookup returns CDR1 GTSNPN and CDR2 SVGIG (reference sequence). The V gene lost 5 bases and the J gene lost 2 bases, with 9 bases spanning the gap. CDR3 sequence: CAWGNRNYGYTF. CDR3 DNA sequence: TGTGCCTGGGGGAACCGGAACTATGGCTACACCTTC.

The CDR3 nucleotides are TGTGCCAGCAGGGCACAGGAATATAATTCACCCCTCCACTTT. Protein product: CASRAQEYNSPLHF. The gene calls are TRBV27 and TRBJ1-6; the D gene is possibly TRBD1 (5 bases). The V end lost 6 bases, the J end lost 4 bases, and 10 bases lay between the germline ends. Germline CDR1 is MNHEY and CDR2 is SMNVEV (reference sequence). This CDR3 is built from 14 residues.

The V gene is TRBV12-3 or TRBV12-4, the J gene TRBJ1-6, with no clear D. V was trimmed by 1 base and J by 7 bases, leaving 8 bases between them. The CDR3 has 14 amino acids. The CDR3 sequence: CASSLGQKNSPLHF. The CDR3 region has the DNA TGTGCCAGCAGTTTAGGGCAGAAGAATTCACCCCTCCACTTT.

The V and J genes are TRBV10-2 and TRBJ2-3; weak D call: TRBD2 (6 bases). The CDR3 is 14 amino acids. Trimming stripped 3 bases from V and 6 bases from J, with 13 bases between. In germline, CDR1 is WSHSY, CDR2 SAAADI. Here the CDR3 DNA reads TGCGCCAGCAGTGATTGGGCGGGGCCGGATACGCAGTATTTT. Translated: CASSDWAGPDTQYF.

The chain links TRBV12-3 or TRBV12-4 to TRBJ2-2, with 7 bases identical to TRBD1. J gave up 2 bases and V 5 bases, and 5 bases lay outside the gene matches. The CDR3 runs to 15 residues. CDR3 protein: CASSQDRTNTGELFF. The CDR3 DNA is TGTGCCAGCAGTCAGGACAGGACTAACACCGGGGAGCTGTTTTTT.

The CDR3 DNA follows: TGTGCCAGCAGTTTTCGACAGGGGGCAGATGGCTACACCTTC. Translated, it gives CASSFRQGADGYTF. The chain recombines TRBV12-3 or TRBV12-4 with TRBJ1-2; 10 bases match TRBD1. Trimming at V came to 3 bases and at J to 6 bases, leaving 4 bases not matched to a gene. The CDR3 has 14 amino acids.

CDR3 protein: CSAAGEVPYEQYF. CDR3 sequence (DNA): TGCAGTGCGGCCGGGGAGGTCCCCTACGAGCAGTACTTC. This chain links TRBV20-1 with TRBJ2-7; maybe TRBD2 (6 bases). The V and J ends lost 6 bases and 2 bases respectively, with 14 bases between them. Per germline, CDR1 DFQATT and CDR2 SNEGSKA (reference sequence). The CDR3 is 13 residues long.

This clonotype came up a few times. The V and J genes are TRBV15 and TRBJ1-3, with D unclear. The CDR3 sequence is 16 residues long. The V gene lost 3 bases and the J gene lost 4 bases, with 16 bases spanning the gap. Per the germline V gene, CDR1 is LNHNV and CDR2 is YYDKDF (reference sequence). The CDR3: CATSSLREGRGNTIYF. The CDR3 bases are TGTGCCACCAGCAGCTTGCGGGAAGGCAGAGGAAACACCATATATTTT.

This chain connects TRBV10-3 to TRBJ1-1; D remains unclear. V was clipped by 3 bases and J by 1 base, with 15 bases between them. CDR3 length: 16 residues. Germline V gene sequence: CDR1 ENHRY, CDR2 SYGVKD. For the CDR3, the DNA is TGTGCCATCAGTGATGGGATTTCAAAAACGAACACTGAAGCTTTCTTT. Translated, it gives CAISDGISKTNTEAFF.

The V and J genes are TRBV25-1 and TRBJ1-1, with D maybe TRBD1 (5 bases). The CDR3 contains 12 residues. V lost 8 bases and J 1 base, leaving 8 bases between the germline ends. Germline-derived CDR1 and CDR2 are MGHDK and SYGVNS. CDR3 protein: CASQGQNTEAFF. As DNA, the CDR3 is TGTGCCAGCCAAGGACAGAACACTGAAGCTTTCTTT.

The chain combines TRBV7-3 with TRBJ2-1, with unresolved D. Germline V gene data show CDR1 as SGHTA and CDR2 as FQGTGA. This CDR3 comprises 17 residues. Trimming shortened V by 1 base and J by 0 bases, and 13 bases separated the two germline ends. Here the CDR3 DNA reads TGTGCCAGCAGCTTAAATGCGAACCGCTTCTCCTACAATGAGCAGTTCTTC. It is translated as CASSLNANRFSYNEQFF.